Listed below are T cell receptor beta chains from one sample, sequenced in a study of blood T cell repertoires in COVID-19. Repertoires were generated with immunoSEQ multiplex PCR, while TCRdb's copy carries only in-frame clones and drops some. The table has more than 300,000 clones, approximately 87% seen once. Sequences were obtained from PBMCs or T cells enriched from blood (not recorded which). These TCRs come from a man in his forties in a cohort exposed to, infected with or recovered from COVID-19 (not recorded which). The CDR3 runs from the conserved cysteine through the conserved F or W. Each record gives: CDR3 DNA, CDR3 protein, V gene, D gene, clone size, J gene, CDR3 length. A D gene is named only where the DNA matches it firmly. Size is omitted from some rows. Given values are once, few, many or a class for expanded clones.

TGTGCCAGCAGTTTCGGGGGGTCAGGCAACGAGCAGTACTTC,CASSFGGSGNEQYF,TRBV28,TRBD2,NA,TRBJ2-7,14
TGTGCCAGCAGTTACTCGAGGCAGATGAACACTGAAGCTTTCTTT,CASSYSRQMNTEAFF,TRBV6-5,NA,NA,TRBJ1-1,15
TGCAGTGCTAGTCCCAGGACAGGGGGCCAAGAGACCCAGTACTTC,CSASPRTGGQETQYF,TRBV20-1,TRBD1,NA,TRBJ2-5,15
TGTGCCAGCAACGGACAACCCACTGAAGCTTTCTTT,CASNGQPTEAFF,TRBV28,NA,NA,TRBJ1-1,12
TGTGCCAGCAGCCCTAATCCAGCGGGAGTAACAGATACGCAGTATTTT,CASSPNPAGVTDTQYF,TRBV7-6,TRBD2,NA,TRBJ2-3,16
TGTGCCAGCAGTTGGGGCCCTGGGGCCAACGTCCTGACTTTC,CASSWGPGANVLTF,TRBV27,NA,NA,TRBJ2-6,14
TGTGCCAGCAGTGAATCCGGGACAGGAGGACAAGAGACCCAGTACTTC,CASSESGTGGQETQYF,TRBV25-1,TRBD1,few,TRBJ2-5,16
TGTGCCAGCAGCGCACACACCAGGGTCGACAATGAGCAGTTCTTC,CASSAHTRVDNEQFF,TRBV5-5,NA,many,TRBJ2-1,15
TGCAGTGTAGGGGTGACTGAAGCTTTCTTT,CSVGVTEAFF,TRBV20-1,NA,NA,TRBJ1-1,10
TGCGCCAGCAGCCAGGGAGGGGAGAACACTGAAGCTTTCTTT,CASSQGGENTEAFF,TRBV4-1,NA,NA,TRBJ1-1,14
TGTGCCACCAGTGATCCGGGTCAGAACTATGGCTACACCTTC,CATSDPGQNYGYTF,TRBV24-1,NA,NA,TRBJ1-2,14
TGTGCCAGCTCAGCGGGCAGGCAAGAGACCCAGTACTTC,CASSAGRQETQYF,TRBV18,NA,NA,TRBJ2-5,13
TGTGCCAGCAGCCCGATTCCGGGACAGGGGGCTAATACCGGGGAGCTGTTTTTT,CASSPIPGQGANTGELFF,TRBV4-2,TRBD1,NA,TRBJ2-2,18
TGTGCCAGCAGCTTAGGGACAGCAGGCAATCAGCCCCAGCATTTT,CASSLGTAGNQPQHF,TRBV7-9,NA,once,TRBJ1-5,15
TGCGCCAGCAGTGAGTCTGTTCAGGGAGAAGCTTTCTTT,CASSESVQGEAFF,TRBV10-1,NA,NA,TRBJ1-1,13
TGTGCCAGCAGCTTCACTACAGGAACCTATGGCTACACCTTC,CASSFTTGTYGYTF,TRBV5-4,NA,NA,TRBJ1-2,14
TGTGCCAGCAGCTTAGAAATAATACCCAGAATCTCCTACGAGCAGTACTTC,CASSLEIIPRISYEQYF,TRBV7-2,NA,NA,TRBJ2-7,17
TGTGCCAGCAGCTTGGTGGGGAGGGGTTCGAACACTGAAGCTTTCTTT,CASSLVGRGSNTEAFF,TRBV5-4,NA,NA,TRBJ1-1,16
TGTGCCAGTAGTATAGTTCACGGGACTAGCGAAGCCTACGAGCAGTACTTC,CASSIVHGTSEAYEQYF,TRBV19,TRBD2,NA,TRBJ2-7,17
TGTGCCAGCAGCTTGGGACAGGGGACTGGCGAGCAGTACTTC,CASSLGQGTGEQYF,TRBV7-9,TRBD1,few,TRBJ2-7,14
TGTGCCAGCAGTGATCTCCCGCTAGCGGAGGAGACCCAGTACTTC,CASSDLPLAEETQYF,TRBV6-1,TRBD2,few,TRBJ2-5,15
TGTGCCAGCTCACCACAGGGGGTCTACGAGCAGTACTTC,CASSPQGVYEQYF,TRBV18,NA,NA,TRBJ2-7,13
TGTGCCAGCAGTACCACCGACAGAGTGAACACTGAAGCTTTCTTT,CASSTTDRVNTEAFF,TRBV2,NA,NA,TRBJ1-1,15
TGTGCCAGCAGCTACCTACCCGGGACAGGGGGCTTCACCGGGGAGCTGTTTTTT,CASSYLPGTGGFTGELFF,TRBV7-9,TRBD1,NA,TRBJ2-2,18
TGTGCCAGTAGTTCACAGCTTCTCTCTGGAAACACCATATATTTT,CASSSQLLSGNTIYF,TRBV19,NA,once,TRBJ1-3,15
TGCGCCAGCAGCCGAGGGACAGGGGCCGAGCAGTACTTC,CASSRGTGAEQYF,TRBV4-1,TRBD1,few,TRBJ2-7,13
TGTGCCAGCAGTCAGACAGGGGCTGTAATGGAAAAACTGTTTTTT,CASSQTGAVMEKLFF,TRBV3-1/TRBV3-2,TRBD1,NA,TRBJ1-4,15